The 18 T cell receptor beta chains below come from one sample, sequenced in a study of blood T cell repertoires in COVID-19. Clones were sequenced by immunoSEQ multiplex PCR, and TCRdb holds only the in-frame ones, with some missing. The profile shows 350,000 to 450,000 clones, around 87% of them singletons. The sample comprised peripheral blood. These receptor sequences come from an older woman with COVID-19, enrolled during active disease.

CDR3 sequence reads: CATSRDPGASGNTIYF. CDR3 DNA sequence: TGTGCCACCAGCAGAGATCCTGGGGCGTCCGGAAACACCATATATTTT. V and J are TRBV15 and TRBJ1-3; D is perhaps TRBD1 (5 bases). Trimming removed 0 bases from V and 4 bases from J, with 13 bases in between. There are 16 residues in the CDR3. CDR1 is LNHNV, CDR2 YYDKDF, per germline (reference sequence).

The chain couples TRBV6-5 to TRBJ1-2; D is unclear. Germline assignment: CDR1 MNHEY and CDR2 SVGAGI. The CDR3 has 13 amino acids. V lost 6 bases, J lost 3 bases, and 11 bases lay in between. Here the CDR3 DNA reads TGTGCCAGCAGGCCTCCGGGATACTATGGCTACACCTTC. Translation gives CASRPPGYYGYTF.

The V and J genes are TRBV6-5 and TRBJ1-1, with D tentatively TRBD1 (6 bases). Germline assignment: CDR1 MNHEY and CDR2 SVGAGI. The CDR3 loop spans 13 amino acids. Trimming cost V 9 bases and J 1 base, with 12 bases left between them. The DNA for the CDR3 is TGTGCCAGTACGGACAGCCCGAACACTGAAGCTTTCTTT. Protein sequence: CASTDSPNTEAFF.

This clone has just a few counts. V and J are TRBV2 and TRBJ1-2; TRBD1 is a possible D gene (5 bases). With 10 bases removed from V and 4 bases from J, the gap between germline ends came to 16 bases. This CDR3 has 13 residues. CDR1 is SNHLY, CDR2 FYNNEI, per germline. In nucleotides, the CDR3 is TGTGCCAAAAGCCAGGGCCTTCCCTATGGCTACACCTTC. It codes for CAKSQGLPYGYTF.

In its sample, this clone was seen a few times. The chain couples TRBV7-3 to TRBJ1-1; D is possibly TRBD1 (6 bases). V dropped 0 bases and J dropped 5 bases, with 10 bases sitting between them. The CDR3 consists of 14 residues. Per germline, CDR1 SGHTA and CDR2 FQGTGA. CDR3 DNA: TGTGCCAGCAGCTTAACAGGGGGAGGGACTGAAGCTTTCTTT. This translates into CASSLTGGGTEAFF.

CDR3 bases: TGTGCCAGCAGTTTACAGTCAGGGGGCAGGTGGAGCACTGAAGCTTTCTTT. It encodes CASSLQSGGRWSTEAFF. The chain recombines TRBV28 with TRBJ1-1, with 8 positions matching TRBD1. The CDR3 totals 17 residues. The V and J ends lost 2 bases and 4 bases, in that order; junction bases with no gene match: 12. Germline loops: CDR1 MDHEN, CDR2 SYDVKM.

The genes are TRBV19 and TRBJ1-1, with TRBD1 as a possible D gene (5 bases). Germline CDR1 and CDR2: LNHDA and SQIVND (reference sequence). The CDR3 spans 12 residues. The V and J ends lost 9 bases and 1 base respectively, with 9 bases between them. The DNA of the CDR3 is TGTGCCAGCTGCCAGGGGAACACTGAAGCTTTCTTT. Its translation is CASCQGNTEAFF.

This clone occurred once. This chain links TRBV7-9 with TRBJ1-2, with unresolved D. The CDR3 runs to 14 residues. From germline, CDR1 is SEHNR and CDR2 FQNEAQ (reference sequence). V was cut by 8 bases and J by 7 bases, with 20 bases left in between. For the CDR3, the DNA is TGTGCCAGCTACACCGCGGGCATTCTCGCTGGCTACACCTTC. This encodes CASYTAGILAGYTF. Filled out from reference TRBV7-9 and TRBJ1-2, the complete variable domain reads DTGVSQNPRHKITKRGQNVTFRCDPISEHNRLYWYRQTLGQGPEFLTYFQNEAQLEKSRLLSDRFSAERPKGSFSTLEIQRTEQGDSAMYLCASYTAGILAGYTFGSGTRLTVV.

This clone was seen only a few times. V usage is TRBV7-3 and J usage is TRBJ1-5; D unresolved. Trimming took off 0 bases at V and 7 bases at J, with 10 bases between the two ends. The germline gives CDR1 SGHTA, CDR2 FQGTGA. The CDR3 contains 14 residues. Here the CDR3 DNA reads TGTGCCAGCAGCTTAACTTTTCCGGGGCAGCCCCAGCATTTT. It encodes CASSLTFPGQPQHF.

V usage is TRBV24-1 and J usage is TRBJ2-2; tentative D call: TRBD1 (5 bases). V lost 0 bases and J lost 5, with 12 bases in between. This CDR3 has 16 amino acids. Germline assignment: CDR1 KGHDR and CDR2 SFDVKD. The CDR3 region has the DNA TGTGCCACCAGTGATTTGAAGCAGGGCACTACCGGGGAGCTGTTTTTT. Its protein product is CATSDLKQGTTGELFF.

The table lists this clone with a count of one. In nucleotides, the CDR3 is TGCAGCGTTGAAAGGGGGGTGACTAGCTCGAACACTGAAGCTTTCTTT. This translates into CSVERGVTSSNTEAFF. This chain links TRBV29-1 with TRBJ1-1, with D maybe TRBD1 (6 bases). Germline loops: CDR1 SQVTM, CDR2 ANQGSEA. V lost 2 bases and J 1 base, leaving 17 bases between the germline ends. The CDR3 extends over 16 amino acids.

The CDR3 spells CASSQTRTGPNEKLFF. CDR3 nucleotide sequence: TGTGCCAGCTCACAGACCCGGACAGGGCCTAATGAAAAACTGTTTTTT. The chain carries TRBV18 and TRBJ1-4; 8 bases line up with TRBD1. Germline lookup yields CDR1 KGHSH and CDR2 LQKENI. The CDR3 runs 16 residues. The V and J ends lost 4 bases and 3 bases, in that order; junction bases with no gene match: 7.

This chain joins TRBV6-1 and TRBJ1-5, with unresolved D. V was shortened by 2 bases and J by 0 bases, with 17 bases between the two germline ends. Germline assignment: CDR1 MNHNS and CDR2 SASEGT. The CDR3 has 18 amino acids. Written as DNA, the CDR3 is TGTGCCAGCAGTGAACGGGGTGGTGGGCCCTATAGCAATCAGCCCCAGCATTTT. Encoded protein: CASSERGGGPYSNQPQHF.

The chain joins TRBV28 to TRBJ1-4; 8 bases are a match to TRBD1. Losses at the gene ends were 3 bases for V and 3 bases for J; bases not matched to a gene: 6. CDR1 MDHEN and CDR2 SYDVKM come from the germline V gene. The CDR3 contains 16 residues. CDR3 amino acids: CASSFQGASANEKLFF. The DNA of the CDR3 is TGTGCCAGCAGTTTCCAGGGGGCCTCAGCTAATGAAAAACTGTTTTTT.

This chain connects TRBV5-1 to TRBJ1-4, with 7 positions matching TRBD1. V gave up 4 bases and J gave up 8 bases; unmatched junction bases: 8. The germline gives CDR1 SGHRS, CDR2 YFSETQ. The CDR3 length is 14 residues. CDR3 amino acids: CASSNRDSTEKLFF. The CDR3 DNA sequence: TGCGCCAGCAGCAATCGGGACAGCACAGAAAAACTGTTTTTT.

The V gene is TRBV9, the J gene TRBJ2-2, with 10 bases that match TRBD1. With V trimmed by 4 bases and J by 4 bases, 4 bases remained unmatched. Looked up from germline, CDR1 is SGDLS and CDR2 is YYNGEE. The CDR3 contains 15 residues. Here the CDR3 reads CASSTWTGGTGELFF. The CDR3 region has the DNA TGTGCCAGCAGCACCTGGACAGGGGGCACCGGGGAGCTGTTTTTT.

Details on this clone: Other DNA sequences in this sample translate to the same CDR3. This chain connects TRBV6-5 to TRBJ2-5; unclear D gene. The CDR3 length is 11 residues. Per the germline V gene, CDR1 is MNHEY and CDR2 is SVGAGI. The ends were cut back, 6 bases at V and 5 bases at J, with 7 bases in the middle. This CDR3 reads CASSPGETQYF. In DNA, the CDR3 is TGTGCCAGCAGCCCCGGGGAGACCCAGTACTTC.

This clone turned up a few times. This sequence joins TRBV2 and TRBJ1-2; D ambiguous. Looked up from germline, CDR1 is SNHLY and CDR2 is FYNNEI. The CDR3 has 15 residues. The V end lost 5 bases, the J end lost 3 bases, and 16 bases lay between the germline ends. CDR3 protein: CASSTPGGAYYGYTF. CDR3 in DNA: TGTGCCAGCAGTACCCCAGGAGGCGCCTACTATGGCTACACCTTC.